The T cell receptor (beta chain) under discussion was sequenced for a study of blood T cells in healthy people across ages. Details on this clonotype: The target antigen is unknown.

This CDR3 contains 13 residues. Germline loops: CDR1 SQVTM, CDR2 ANQGSEA. Trimming left V 4 bases short and J 6 bases short, with 13 bases between. The use of a sample-barcoded 5' primer and a J-beta primer mix characterized a second PCR of roughly 6 to 11 cycles. TCRdb reanalysed the 5' RACE reads using MiXCR and keeps one entry per CDR3 protein. The table lists about a million distinct CDR3 sequences, 35% to 40% of them singletons. Study results and limitations: A strong correlation was found between TCR beta diversity and the percentage of naive T cells.

The chain couples TRBV29-1 to TRBJ2-1; tentative D call: TRBD1 (6 bases). Sequencing was done on a sample of blood. This receptor was obtained from a young man in good health. CDR3 protein: CSVGRTEANEQFF. The CDR3, as DNA: TGCAGCGTTGGGAGGACAGAGGCCAATGAGCAGTTCTTC.